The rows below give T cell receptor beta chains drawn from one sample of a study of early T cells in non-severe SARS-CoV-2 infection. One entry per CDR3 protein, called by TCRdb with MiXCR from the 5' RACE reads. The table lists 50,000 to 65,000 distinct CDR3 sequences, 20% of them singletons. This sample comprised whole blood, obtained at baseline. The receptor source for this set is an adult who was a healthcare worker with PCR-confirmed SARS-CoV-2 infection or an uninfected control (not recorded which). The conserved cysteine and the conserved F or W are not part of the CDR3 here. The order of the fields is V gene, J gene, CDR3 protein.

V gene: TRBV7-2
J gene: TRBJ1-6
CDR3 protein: ASSLKGGDNSPLH

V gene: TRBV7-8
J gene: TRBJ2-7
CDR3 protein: ASSLHSGGDTGILYEQY

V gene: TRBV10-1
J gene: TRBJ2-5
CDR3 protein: ASSPTLGEETQY

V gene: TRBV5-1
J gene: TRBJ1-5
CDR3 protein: ASSLQGGQPQH

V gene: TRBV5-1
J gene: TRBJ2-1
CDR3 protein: ASSRGVEQF

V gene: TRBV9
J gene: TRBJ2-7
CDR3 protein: ASSVEGGDEQY

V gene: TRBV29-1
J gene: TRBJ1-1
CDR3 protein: SVRGPNTEAF

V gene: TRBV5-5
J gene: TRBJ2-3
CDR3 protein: ASSPSGLITDTQY

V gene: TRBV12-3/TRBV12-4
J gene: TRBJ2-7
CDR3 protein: ASRLGGHEQY

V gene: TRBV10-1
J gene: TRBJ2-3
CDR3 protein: ASSESGLDTQY

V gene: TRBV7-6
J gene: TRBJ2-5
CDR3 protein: ASRMTLTEEETQY

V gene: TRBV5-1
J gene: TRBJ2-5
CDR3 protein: ASSPGQLETQY

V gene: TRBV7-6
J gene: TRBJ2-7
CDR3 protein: ASSPDRDYEQY

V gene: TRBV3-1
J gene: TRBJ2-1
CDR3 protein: ASSHRGPQEQF

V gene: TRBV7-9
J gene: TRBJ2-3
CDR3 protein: ASIDATVGVEADTQY

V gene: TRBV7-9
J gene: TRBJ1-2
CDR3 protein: ASSSLVGSRNGYT

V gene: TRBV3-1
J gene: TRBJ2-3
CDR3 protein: ASTVRGSAQY

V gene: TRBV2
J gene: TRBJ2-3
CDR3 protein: ASSNRRAGDTQY

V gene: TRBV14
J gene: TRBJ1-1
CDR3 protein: ASSQDRGWTEAF

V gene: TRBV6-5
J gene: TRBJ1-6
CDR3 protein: ASTSDGLGSPLH

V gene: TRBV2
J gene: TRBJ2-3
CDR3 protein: ASRNTGVPQY

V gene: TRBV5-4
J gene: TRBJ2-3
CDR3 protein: ASSTYADTQY

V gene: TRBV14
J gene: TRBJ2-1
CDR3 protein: ASSQVSGAYNEQF

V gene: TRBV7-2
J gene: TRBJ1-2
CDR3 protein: ASSTLLTDYGYT

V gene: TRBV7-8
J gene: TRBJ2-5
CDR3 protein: ASIPQRGGRRETQY

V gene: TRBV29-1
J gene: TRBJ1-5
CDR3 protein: SVEDIQGDQPQH

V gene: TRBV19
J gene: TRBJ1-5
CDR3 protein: ATRMGTGKQPQH

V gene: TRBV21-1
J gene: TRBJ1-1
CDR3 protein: ASSKVRQLNTEAF

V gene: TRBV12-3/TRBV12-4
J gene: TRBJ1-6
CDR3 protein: ASSYLSPLH

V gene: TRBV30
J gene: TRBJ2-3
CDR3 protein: AGAVTDTQY

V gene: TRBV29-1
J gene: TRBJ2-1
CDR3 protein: SALRRSYNEQF

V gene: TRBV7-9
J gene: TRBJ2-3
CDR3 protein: ASSLLAGDSTDTRY

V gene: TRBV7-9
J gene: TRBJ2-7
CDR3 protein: ASTQGRQGEQY

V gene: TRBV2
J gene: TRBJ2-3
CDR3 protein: ACQREETDTQY

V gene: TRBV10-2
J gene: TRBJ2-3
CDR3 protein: ASSGTSGRDTQY

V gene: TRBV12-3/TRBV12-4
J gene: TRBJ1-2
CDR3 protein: ASSVGYGYT

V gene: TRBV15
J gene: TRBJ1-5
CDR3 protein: ATSRGQTTEPQH

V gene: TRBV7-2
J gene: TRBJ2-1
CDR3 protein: ASSLGGLELSSYNEQF

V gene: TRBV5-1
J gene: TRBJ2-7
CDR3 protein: ASSFDGAYEQY

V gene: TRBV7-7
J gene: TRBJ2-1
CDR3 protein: ASSPGSWSEQF

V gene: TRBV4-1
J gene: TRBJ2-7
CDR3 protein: ASSQQTGFEQY

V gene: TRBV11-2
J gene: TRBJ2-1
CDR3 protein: ASSRGLAGHRSYNEQF

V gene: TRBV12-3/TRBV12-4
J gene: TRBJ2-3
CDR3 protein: ASSRGQGLDTQY

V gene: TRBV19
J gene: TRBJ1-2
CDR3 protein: ASSRQDATAFYGYT

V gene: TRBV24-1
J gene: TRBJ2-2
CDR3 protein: ATSDSRGRITGELF

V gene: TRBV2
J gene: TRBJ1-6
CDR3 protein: ASSEMGRNSPLH

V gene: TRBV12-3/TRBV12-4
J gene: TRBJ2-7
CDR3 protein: ASGAAKHEQY

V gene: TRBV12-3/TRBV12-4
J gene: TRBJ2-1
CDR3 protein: ASTMTSGAYNEQF

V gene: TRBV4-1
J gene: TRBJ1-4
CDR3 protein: ASGTRENEKLF

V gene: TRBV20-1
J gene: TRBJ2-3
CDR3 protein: SASGTAKNTQY

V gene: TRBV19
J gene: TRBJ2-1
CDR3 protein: ASTEGTYNEQF

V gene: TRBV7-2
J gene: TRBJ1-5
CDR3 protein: ASSLEYNQWDQPQH